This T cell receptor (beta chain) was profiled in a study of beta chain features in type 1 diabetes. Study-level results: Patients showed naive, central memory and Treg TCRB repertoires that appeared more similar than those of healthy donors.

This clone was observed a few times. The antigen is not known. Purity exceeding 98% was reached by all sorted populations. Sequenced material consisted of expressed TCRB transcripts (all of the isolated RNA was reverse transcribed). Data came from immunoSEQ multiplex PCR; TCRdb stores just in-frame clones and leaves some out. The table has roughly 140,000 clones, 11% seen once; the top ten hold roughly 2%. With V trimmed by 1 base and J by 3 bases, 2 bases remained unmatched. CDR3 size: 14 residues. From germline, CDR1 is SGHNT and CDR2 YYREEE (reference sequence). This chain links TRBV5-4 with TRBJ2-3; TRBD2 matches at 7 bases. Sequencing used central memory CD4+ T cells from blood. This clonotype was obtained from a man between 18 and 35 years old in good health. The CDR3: CASSLREDTDTQYF. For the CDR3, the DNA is TGTGCCAGCAGCTTGCGGGAGGATACAGATACGCAGTATTTT.